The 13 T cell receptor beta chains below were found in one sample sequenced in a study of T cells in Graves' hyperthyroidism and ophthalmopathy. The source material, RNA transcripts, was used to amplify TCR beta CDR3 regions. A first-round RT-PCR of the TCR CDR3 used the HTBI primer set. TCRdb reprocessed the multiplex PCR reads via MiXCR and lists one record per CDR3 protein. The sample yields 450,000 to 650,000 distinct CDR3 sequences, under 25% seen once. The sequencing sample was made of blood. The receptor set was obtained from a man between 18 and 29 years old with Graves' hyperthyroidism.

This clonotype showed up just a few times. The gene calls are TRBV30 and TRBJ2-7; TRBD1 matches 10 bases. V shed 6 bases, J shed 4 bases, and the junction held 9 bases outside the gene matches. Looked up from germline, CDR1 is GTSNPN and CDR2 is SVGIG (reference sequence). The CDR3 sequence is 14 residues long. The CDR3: CACLRTGGVYEQYF. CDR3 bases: TGTGCCTGCCTCCGGACAGGGGGTGTATACGAGCAGTACTTC.

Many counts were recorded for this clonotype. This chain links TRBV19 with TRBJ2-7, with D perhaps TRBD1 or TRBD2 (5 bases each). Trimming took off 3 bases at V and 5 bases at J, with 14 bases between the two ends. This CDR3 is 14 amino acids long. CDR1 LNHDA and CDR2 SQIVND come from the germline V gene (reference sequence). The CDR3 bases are TGTGCCAGTAGTATGGGGCAGGGAGTCGACGAGCAGTACTTC. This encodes CASSMGQGVDEQYF. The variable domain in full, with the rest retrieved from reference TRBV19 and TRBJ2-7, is DGGITQSPKYLFRKEGQNVTLSCEQNLNHDAMYWYRQDPGQGLRLIYYSQIVNDFQKGDIAEGYSVSREKKESFPLTVTSAQKNPTAFYLCASSMGQGVDEQYFGPGTRLTVT.

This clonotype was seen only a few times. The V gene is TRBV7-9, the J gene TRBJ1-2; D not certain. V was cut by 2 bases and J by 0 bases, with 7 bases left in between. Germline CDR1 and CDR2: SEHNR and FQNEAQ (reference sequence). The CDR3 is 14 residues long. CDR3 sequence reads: CASSLLAANYGYTF. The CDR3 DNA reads TGTGCCAGCAGCTTATTGGCAGCTAACTATGGCTACACCTTC.

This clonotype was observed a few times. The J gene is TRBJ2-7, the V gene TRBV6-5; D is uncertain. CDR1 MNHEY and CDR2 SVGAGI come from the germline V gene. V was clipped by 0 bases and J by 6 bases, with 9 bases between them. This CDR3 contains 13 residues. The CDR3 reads CASSYSMDGEQYF. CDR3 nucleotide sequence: TGTGCCAGCAGTTACTCGATGGATGGCGAGCAGTACTTC.

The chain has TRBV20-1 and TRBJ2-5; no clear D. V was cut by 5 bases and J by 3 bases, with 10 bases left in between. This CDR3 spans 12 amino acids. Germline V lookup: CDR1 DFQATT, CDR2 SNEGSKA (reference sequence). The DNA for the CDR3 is TGCAGTGCTGGGCCCCCGAAAGAGACCCAGTACTTC. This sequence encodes CSAGPPKETQYF.

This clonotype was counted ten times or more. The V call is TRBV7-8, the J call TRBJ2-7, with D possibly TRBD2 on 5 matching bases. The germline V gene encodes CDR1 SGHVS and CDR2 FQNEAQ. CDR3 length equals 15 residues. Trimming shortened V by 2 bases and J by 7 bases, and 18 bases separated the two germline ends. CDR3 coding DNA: TGTGCCAGCAGCTTAATGGCGGGCACGTCGTGGGAGCAGTACTTC. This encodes CASSLMAGTSWEQYF.

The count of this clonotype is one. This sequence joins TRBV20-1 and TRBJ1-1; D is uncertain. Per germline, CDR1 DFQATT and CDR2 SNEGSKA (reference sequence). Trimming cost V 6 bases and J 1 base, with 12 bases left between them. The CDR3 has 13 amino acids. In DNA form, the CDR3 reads TGCAGTGCCATAAGGGATGGGAACACTGAAGCTTTCTTT. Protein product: CSAIRDGNTEAFF.

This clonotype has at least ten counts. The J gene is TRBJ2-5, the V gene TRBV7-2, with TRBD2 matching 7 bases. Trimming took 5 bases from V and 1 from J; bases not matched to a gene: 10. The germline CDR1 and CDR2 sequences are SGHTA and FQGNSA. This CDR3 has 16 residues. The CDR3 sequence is CASSLRSGVPQETQYF. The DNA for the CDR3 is TGTGCCAGCAGCCTACGCAGCGGGGTTCCCCAAGAGACCCAGTACTTC.

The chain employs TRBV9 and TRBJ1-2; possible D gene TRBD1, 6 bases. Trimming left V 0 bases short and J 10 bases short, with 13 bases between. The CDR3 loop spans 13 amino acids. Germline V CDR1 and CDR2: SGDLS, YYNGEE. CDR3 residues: CASSVERGTPYTF. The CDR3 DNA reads TGTGCCAGCAGCGTAGAGAGGGGGACTCCCTACACCTTC.

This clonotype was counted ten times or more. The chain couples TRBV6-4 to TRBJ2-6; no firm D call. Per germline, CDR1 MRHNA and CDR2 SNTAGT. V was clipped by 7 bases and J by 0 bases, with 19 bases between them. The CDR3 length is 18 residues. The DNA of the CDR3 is TGTGCCAGCAACCCCCCAGTGACAAAGAGCTCTGGGGCCAACGTCCTGACTTTC. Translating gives CASNPPVTKSSGANVLTF.

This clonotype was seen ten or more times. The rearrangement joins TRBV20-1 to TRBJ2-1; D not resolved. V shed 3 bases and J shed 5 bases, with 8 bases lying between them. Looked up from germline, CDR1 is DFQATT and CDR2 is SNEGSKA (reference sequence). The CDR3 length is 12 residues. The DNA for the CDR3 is TGCAGTGCTAGTCCCGGACACAATGAGCAGTTCTTC. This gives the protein CSASPGHNEQFF.

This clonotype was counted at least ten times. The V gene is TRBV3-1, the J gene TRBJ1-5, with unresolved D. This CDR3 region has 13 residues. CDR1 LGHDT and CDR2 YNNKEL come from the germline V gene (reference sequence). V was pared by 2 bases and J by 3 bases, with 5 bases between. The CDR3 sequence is CASSQMPNQPQHF. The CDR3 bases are TGTGCCAGCAGCCAAATGCCCAATCAGCCCCAGCATTTT.

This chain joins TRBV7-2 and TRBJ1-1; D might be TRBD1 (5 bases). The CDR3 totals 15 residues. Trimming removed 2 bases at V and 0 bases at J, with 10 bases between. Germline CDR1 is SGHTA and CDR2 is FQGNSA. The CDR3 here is CASSLRDRLNTEAFF. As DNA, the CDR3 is TGTGCCAGCAGCTTAAGGGACCGACTGAACACTGAAGCTTTCTTT.